These T cell receptor beta chains were read from a single sample in a study of OX40 agonist ivuxolimab in advanced cancers. Sequencing used immunoSEQ multiplex PCR; TCRdb keeps in-frame clones, though not all of them. The sample includes about 70,000 clones, around 88% seen only once; the top ten take around 3%. Here the sequenced sample was CD4+ or CD8+ T cells sorted from blood, taken in a trial of the OX40 agonist ivuxolimab. These receptors were collected from an adult with an advanced solid tumor such as melanoma, head and neck, liver or kidney cancer. CDR3s include the opening cysteine and the closing phenylalanine or tryptophan. The D gene is left open where the match is weak. Only part of the rows carry a size: once, few, many, or a class if the clone is expanded.

J,D,length,V,size,CDR3,DNA
TRBJ2-3,TRBD1,16,TRBV6-6,NA,CASNFPETGESDTQYF,TGTGCCAGCAACTTCCCAGAGACAGGGGAGTCAGATACGCAGTATTTT
TRBJ2-5,TRBD2,16,TRBV7-9,once,CASSQLSGGAGETQYF,TGTGCCAGCAGCCAATTAAGCGGGGGGGCCGGAGAGACCCAGTACTTC
TRBJ1-2,TRBD1,13,TRBV27,NA,CASSLGTGDGYTF,TGTGCCAGCAGTTTAGGGACAGGGGATGGCTACACCTTC
TRBJ1-5,NA,14,TRBV29-1,NA,CSVAGAYSNQPQHF,TGCAGCGTTGCAGGGGCCTATAGCAATCAGCCCCAGCATTTT
TRBJ2-7,TRBD1,15,TRBV18,NA,CASSPARTGVNEQYF,TGTGCCAGCTCACCTGCTAGGACAGGTGTCAACGAGCAGTACTTC
TRBJ1-3,NA,13,TRBV7-3,NA,CASSLSVGNTIYF,TGTGCCAGCAGCTTAAGTGTTGGAAACACCATATATTTT
TRBJ2-3,NA,14,TRBV7-2,NA,CASSLEGRSNTQYF,TGTGCCAGCAGCTTAGAGGGAAGATCAAATACGCAGTATTTT
TRBJ1-5,NA,13,TRBV6-1,few,CASSEGGWRPQHF,TGTGCCAGCAGTGAAGGGGGGTGGCGGCCCCAGCATTTT
TRBJ2-6,NA,16,TRBV4-1,NA,CASSQELGAGANVLTF,TGCGCCAGCAGCCAAGAATTGGGCGCTGGGGCCAACGTCCTGACTTTC
TRBJ1-3,NA,12,TRBV15,NA,CATASGGNTIYF,TGTGCCACCGCCTCGGGAGGAAACACCATATATTTT
TRBJ1-3,NA,15,TRBV6-1,NA,CASSARQLSGNTIYF,TGTGCCAGCAGCGCAAGACAACTCTCTGGAAACACCATATATTTT
TRBJ1-4,TRBD1,15,TRBV6-5,NA,CASSYGTGVGEKLFF,TGTGCCAGCAGTTACGGAACAGGGGTGGGGGAAAAACTGTTTTTT
TRBJ1-2,TRBD1,16,TRBV7-9,once,CASSSKRGDRGGGYTF,TGTGCCAGCAGCTCCAAAAGGGGTGACAGGGGTGGAGGCTACACCTTC
TRBJ2-2,TRBD1,15,TRBV9,NA,CASSVTGPNTGELFF,TGTGCCAGCAGCGTGACAGGGCCGAACACCGGGGAGCTGTTTTTT
TRBJ1-3,TRBD1,15,TRBV7-2,NA,CASSLRPGGGNTIYF,TGTGCCAGCAGCTTACGCCCAGGGGGCGGAAACACCATATATTTT
TRBJ2-3,NA,16,TRBV9,NA,CASSPRRAEVTDTQYF,TGTGCCAGCAGCCCCCGGCGGGCGGAGGTCACAGATACGCAGTATTTT
TRBJ2-1,NA,14,TRBV10-1,once,CASSESGSYNEQFF,TGCGCCAGCAGTGAGTCAGGGAGCTACAATGAGCAGTTCTTC
TRBJ1-1,NA,13,TRBV9,few,CASSAGDGTEAFF,TGTGCCAGCAGCGCCGGGGACGGCACTGAAGCTTTCTTT
TRBJ2-7,NA,14,TRBV9,NA,CASSVEGQAQRQYF,TGTGCCAGCAGCGTAGAAGGGCAGGCTCAACGGCAGTACTTC
TRBJ1-6,NA,13,TRBV6-1,NA,CASEKTVRSPLHF,TGTGCCAGCGAAAAGACAGTCAGATCACCCCTCCACTTT
TRBJ2-7,TRBD1,15,TRBV27,NA,CASSRGTGGGYEQYF,TGTGCCAGCAGTCGAGGGACAGGGGGCGGGTACGAGCAGTACTTC
TRBJ2-5,NA,16,TRBV7-3,NA,CASSRGSLTVGETQYF,TGTGCCAGCAGCCGAGGGAGTCTCACGGTTGGGGAGACCCAGTACTTC
TRBJ1-6,NA,17,TRBV9,NA,CASSVCKGGPVNSPLHF,TGTGCCAGCAGCGTGTGTAAGGGAGGCCCCGTAAATTCACCCCTCCACTTT
TRBJ1-4,TRBD1,15,TRBV27,NA,CASSSADRLGEKLFF,TGTGCCAGCAGTTCCGCGGACAGGCTAGGCGAAAAACTGTTTTTT
TRBJ1-4,NA,15,TRBV5-1,NA,CASSLALSSGEKLFF,TGCGCCAGCAGCTTGGCCTTGTCCTCTGGGGAAAAACTGTTTTTT
TRBJ2-5,NA,11,TRBV7-2,NA,CASSYQETQYF,TGTGCCAGCAGCTACCAAGAGACCCAGTACTTC
TRBJ2-7,TRBD1,15,TRBV7-8,NA,CASSPRRGRGYEQYF,TGTGCCAGCAGCCCAAGGCGCGGCAGGGGGTACGAGCAGTACTTC
TRBJ2-7,NA,18,TRBV9,NA,CASPCVVGPGGGLGEQYF,TGTGCCAGCCCCTGTGTCGTTGGGCCCGGGGGTGGGCTTGGCGAGCAGTACTTC
TRBJ2-7,NA,13,TRBV27,NA,CASATGTWGEQYF,TGTGCCAGCGCGACTGGGACTTGGGGCGAGCAGTACTTC
TRBJ2-2,NA,15,TRBV18,NA,CASSPPQDATGELFF,TGTGCCAGCTCACCCCCCCAGGATGCAACCGGGGAGCTGTTTTTT
TRBJ1-2,NA,17,TRBV5-1,NA,CASSLAAGSGVYYGYTF,TGCGCCAGCAGCTTGGCGGCAGGGAGTGGGGTGTATTATGGCTACACCTTC
TRBJ2-3,NA,14,TRBV10-3,NA,CAISEGGGTDTQYF,TGTGCCATCAGTGAGGGCGGTGGCACAGATACGCAGTATTTT
TRBJ1-2,NA,15,TRBV19,once,CASSIVVDGGYGYTF,TGTGCCAGTAGTATCGTCGTGGATGGGGGGTATGGCTACACCTTC
TRBJ2-3,TRBD2,13,TRBV29-1,NA,CSPGGGAGDTQYF,TGCAGCCCGGGCGGGGGGGCAGGGGATACGCAGTATTTT
TRBJ2-1,TRBD2,14,TRBV5-1,NA,CASSLGEGGNEQFF,TGCGCCAGCAGCTTGGGAGAGGGAGGGAATGAGCAGTTCTTC
TRBJ1-3,NA,14,TRBV2,NA,CASHQGSAGNTIYF,TGTGCCAGCCACCAGGGGAGCGCTGGAAACACCATATATTTT
TRBJ2-5,NA,15,TRBV18,NA,CASSPPQPTKETQYF,TGTGCCAGCTCACCACCACAGCCGACCAAAGAGACCCAGTACTTC
TRBJ2-2,NA,14,TRBV5-1,few,CASSVGQNTGELFF,TGCGCCAGCAGCGTCGGACAGAACACCGGGGAGCTGTTTTTT
TRBJ2-5,NA,14,TRBV2,NA,CASITGFQSETQYF,TGTGCCAGCATAACAGGTTTTCAGTCGGAGACCCAGTACTTC
TRBJ1-5,NA,16,TRBV28,NA,CASSPSGGGRNQPQHF,TGTGCCAGCAGCCCCTCGGGGGGCGGGCGTAATCAGCCCCAGCATTTT
TRBJ1-6,NA,14,TRBV10-3,NA,CAISAAAVGSPLHF,TGTGCCATCAGTGCTGCGGCCGTGGGTTCACCCCTCCACTTT
TRBJ2-1,NA,16,TRBV4-1,NA,CASSQERSSRISEQFF,TGCGCCAGCAGCCAAGAACGCAGCAGTAGGATAAGTGAGCAGTTCTTC
TRBJ1-5,TRBD1,17,TRBV5-6,NA,CASSLEGTGAPHQPQHF,TGTGCCAGCAGCTTGGAAGGGACAGGGGCCCCCCATCAGCCCCAGCATTTT
TRBJ2-3,NA,13,TRBV6-6,NA,CASGGSQVNTQYF,TGTGCCAGCGGGGGGTCCCAAGTAAATACGCAGTATTTT
TRBJ1-4,NA,11,TRBV7-9,NA,CASSFERKLFF,TGTGCCAGCAGCTTCGAGCGAAAACTGTTTTTT
TRBJ2-5,NA,13,TRBV6-4,NA,CASSESRGETQYF,TGTGCCAGCAGTGAGAGTCGAGGGGAGACCCAGTACTTC
TRBJ2-5,NA,14,TRBV5-1,NA,CASSPGVPQETQYF,TGCGCCAGCAGCCCGGGGGTCCCCCAGGAGACCCAGTACTTC
TRBJ1-2,TRBD1,13,TRBV19,NA,CASSITGDYGYTF,TGTGCCAGTAGTATAACAGGGGACTATGGCTACACCTTC
TRBJ2-4,NA,13,TRBV2,NA,CASSEPGKNIQYF,TGTGCCAGCAGTGAACCAGGAAAAAACATTCAGTACTTC
TRBJ2-5,TRBD2,15,TRBV19,NA,CASSIKAGGQETQYF,TGTGCCAGTAGTATAAAAGCGGGGGGGCAAGAGACCCAGTACTTC
TRBJ2-5,TRBD1,13,TRBV30,NA,CAWSVGGAETQYF,TGTGCCTGGAGTGTAGGGGGCGCGGAGACCCAGTACTTC
TRBJ2-6,NA,16,TRBV7-2,once,CASSLQGPSGANVLTF,TGTGCCAGCAGCTTACAGGGCCCCTCTGGGGCCAACGTCCTGACTTTC
TRBJ1-1,NA,14,TRBV5-6,NA,CASSLPTGNTEAFF,TGTGCCAGCAGCTTACCAACAGGGAACACTGAAGCTTTCTTT
TRBJ2-3,NA,17,TRBV11-2,NA,CASSLGVRGPSTDTQYF,TGTGCCAGCAGCTTAGGGGTTCGGGGGCCCAGCACAGATACGCAGTATTTT
TRBJ2-3,TRBD1,15,TRBV5-1,NA,CASSNTGGDTDTQYF,TGCGCCAGCAGCAACACAGGGGGCGACACAGATACGCAGTATTTT
TRBJ1-5,NA,16,TRBV6-1,NA,CASSEQGGLGNQPQHF,TGTGCCAGCAGTGAACAAGGGGGTTTAGGCAATCAGCCCCAGCATTTT
TRBJ2-7,TRBD1,15,TRBV6-5,NA,CASSPPGQGTYEQYF,TGTGCCAGCAGCCCCCCCGGACAGGGGACCTACGAGCAGTACTTC